This T cell receptor beta chain was observed in a study of cytomegalovirus exposure and HLA in healthy donors. Points from the study as a whole: In vitro testing confirmed a few CMV-associated chains as specific for CMV antigens. What a later analysis reportedly showed was that an Asian-associated ancestry cluster had fewer N-insertions than the 666-donor mean. Donor immune exposure was known only as CMV serostatus. Productive rates of about 87% or about 30% were seen for most TCR beta V segments in an earlier analysis.

This CDR3 has 16 amino acids. CDR1 SGHAT and CDR2 FQNNGV come from the germline V gene. V was cut by 1 base and J by 3 bases, with 15 bases left in between. 60 Vbeta and 13 Jbeta primers were used in PCR. This table comes from immunoSEQ multiplex PCR, and its TCRdb copy is limited to in-frame clones, with some not included. The sample lists 100,000 to 150,000 clones, roughly 68% occurring once. Notes on this clone: No antigen is known for it.

This TCR derives from a woman in her forties or fifties in good health and CMV-seropositive. V usage is TRBV11-2 and J usage is TRBJ1-1, with TRBD1 as a possible D gene (6 bases). The sample was PBMCs. The CDR3 loop reads CASSLVRQVLHTEAFF. In nucleotides, the CDR3 is TGTGCCAGCAGCTTAGTGAGACAGGTTCTTCACACTGAAGCTTTCTTT.